This T cell receptor (beta chain) derives from a study of regulatory T cells in long-lasting Graves disease. General study findings and limits: The study found TRBV28, TRBJ1-2 and TRBJ2-5 favored in persistent disease. Lower TCR diversity was seen in persistent Graves' patients than in newly diagnosed ones.

According to the study, TCR beta libraries were built with iRepertoire HTBI primers and CDR3-region Arm-PCR. One entry per CDR3 protein results from TCRdb running MiXCR on the multiplex PCR reads. The table shows about 470,000 distinct CDR3 sequences, with about a fifth occurring only once. The CDR3 length is 12 residues. The V gene lost 1 base and the J gene lost 7 bases, with 8 bases spanning the gap. Germline values: CDR1 SGHDT, CDR2 YYEEEE. Time point described: persistent/refractory GD, antithyroid drugs over 5 years with positive TRAb. Researchers made the TCR library from RNA that was extracted from PBMCs. American Thyroid Association guidelines served as the basis for diagnosing Graves' disease. On this clonotype: Its cognate antigen is unknown.

This TCR derives from a female donor with Graves disease. The chain carries TRBV5-6 and TRBJ2-5, with unresolved D. This sample comprised peripheral blood mononuclear cells (PBMCs), obtained when the disease was refractory, from a patient treated with antithyroid drugs. The CDR3 loop is CASSLFGSTQYF. The CDR3 region has the DNA TGTGCCAGCAGCTTGTTCGGCTCGACCCAGTACTTC.